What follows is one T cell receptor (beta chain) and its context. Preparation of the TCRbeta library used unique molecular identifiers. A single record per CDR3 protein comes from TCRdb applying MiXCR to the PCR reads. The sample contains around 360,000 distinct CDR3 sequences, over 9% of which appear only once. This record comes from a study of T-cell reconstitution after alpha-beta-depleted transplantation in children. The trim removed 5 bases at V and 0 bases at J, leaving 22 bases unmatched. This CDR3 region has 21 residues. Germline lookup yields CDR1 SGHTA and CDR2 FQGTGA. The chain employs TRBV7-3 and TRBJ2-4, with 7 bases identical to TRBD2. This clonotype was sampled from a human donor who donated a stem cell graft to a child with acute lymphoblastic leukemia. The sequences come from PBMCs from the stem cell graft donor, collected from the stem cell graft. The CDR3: CASSPHLAARTLTLAKNIQYF. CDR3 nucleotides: TGTGCCAGCAGCCCCCACCTAGCGGCGAGAACACTTACACTAGCCAAAAACATTCAGTACTTC.